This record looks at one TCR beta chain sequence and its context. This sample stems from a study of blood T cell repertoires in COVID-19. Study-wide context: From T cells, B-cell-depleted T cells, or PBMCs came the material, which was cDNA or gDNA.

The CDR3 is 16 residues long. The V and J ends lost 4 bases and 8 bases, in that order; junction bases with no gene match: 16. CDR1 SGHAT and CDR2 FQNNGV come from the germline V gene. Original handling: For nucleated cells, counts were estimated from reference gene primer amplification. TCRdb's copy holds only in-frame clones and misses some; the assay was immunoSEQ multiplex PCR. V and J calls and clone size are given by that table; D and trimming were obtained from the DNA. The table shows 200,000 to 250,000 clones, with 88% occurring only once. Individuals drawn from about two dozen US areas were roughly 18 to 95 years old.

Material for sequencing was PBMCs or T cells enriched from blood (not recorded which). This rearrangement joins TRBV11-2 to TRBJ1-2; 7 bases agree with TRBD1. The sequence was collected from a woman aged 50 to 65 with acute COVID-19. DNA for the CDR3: TGTGCCAGCAGCTCCGGGACAGTCCTAAGGAGTCTCGGCTACACCTTC. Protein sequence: CASSSGTVLRSLGYTF.